This TCR beta chain was documented in a study of OX40 agonist ivuxolimab in advanced cancers. Looking at the study overall: Ivuxolimab was a fully human IgG2 agonistic monoclonal antibody targeting the costimulatory receptor OX40 (CD134). Intravenous ivuxolimab was administered to patients every 2 weeks at six dose levels: 0.01, 0.1, 0.3, 1.5, 3 and 10 mg/kg. Among the 52 dose-escalation patients, about 19 had hepatocellular carcinoma, roughly 15 melanoma, 9 renal cell carcinoma and 9 head and neck cancer. In the dose-escalation cohort, over 65% of patients were male, and the mean age was approximately 60 years, with a range of about 23 to 90. Prior anti-PD-1, anti-PD-L1 or anti-CTLA-4 therapy was permitted, and 30% to 45% of dose-escalation patients had received checkpoint inhibitors. Partial responses occurred in three dose-escalation patients, of whom one had hepatocellular carcinoma and two had cutaneous melanoma. Peripheral TCRbeta sequencing aimed to test whether ivuxolimab altered TCR sequence diversity and caused clonal T-cell expansion. The paper covers the monotherapy dose-escalation part of the phase I ivuxolimab trial, which included N ≈ 54 patients.

Genomic DNA was extracted from sorted cells for sequencing of the TCRbeta CDR3 region. The immunoSEQ Assay was used for sequencing of TCRbeta CDR3 regions. TCRdb took this table from immuneACCESS and kept in-frame rearrangements with V and J called. Such tables lack part of the clones; where checked against another copy, unresolved V genes explain under half of the gap, and the rest is unexplained. This sample holds 90,000 to 100,000 clones; about nine tenths were observed only once. The leading ten clones occupy 0.75% to 0.95% of the sample. Paper-wide results and their limitations: Which antigens the clonally expanded peripheral T cells were specific for was not determined. Low levels of normalized T-cell clonal expansion were also shown by some nonresponding patients. After ivuxolimab, more expanded clones were found on average in CD8+ T cells than in CD4+ T cells. In partial responders in the 0.1-3.0 mg/kg groups, normalized peripheral clonal expansion was found to be among the lowest, especially among CD8+ T cells. At doses from 0.1 to 3.0 mg/kg, clonal expansion was seen in both CD4+ and CD8+ blood T cells between baseline and week 6.

As for this clone: The antigen it recognizes is unknown. Base qualities are not recorded, but no much larger clone differs from it by a single base.

The trial excluded patients who had a history of autoimmune disease or were on systemic immunosuppression. Peripheral blood for TCR sequencing was collected from all dose cohorts at baseline, on cycle 4 day 1, and on cycle 7 day 1. The samples were drawn from a first-in-human, open-label, multicenter phase I dose-escalation trial of ivuxolimab. Adults with locally advanced or metastatic head and neck squamous cell, hepatocellular, melanoma or renal cell carcinoma were enrolled in the trial. Before TCR sequencing, CD4+ T cells and CD8+ T cells were sorted from peripheral blood as separate populations. The input for sequencing was CD4+ or CD8+ T cells sorted from blood, taken in a trial of the OX40 agonist ivuxolimab. This sequence originates from an adult with an advanced solid tumor such as melanoma, head and neck, liver or kidney cancer.

The CDR3 reads CASSFPNSPLHF. Here is the DNA: TGTGCCAGCAGTTTTCCGAATTCACCCCTCCACTTT. The rearrangement combines TRBV28 with TRBJ1-6, with the D gene call left open. V is cut by 3 bases and J by 7 bases, and the space between the germline ends is 4 bases. Taken from the germline V gene, the CDR1 and CDR2 loops are MDHEN and SYDVKM. The cysteine opens and the phenylalanine closes a CDR3 of 12 amino acids. The kept DNA is CDR3 alone, 36 bases in frame from the first base.